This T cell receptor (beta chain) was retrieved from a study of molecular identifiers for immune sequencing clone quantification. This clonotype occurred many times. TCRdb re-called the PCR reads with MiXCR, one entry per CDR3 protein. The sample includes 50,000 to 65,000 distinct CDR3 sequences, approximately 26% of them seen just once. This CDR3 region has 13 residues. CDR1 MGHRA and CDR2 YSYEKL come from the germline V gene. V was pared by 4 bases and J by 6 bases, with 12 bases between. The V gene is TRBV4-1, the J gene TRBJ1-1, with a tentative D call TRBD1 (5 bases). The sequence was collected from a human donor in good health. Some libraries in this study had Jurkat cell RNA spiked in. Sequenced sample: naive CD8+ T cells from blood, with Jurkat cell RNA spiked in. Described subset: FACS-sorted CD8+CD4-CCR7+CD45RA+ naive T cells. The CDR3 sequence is CASSPDRIPEAFF. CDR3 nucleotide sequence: TGCGCCAGCAGCCCCGACAGAATCCCTGAAGCTTTCTTT.